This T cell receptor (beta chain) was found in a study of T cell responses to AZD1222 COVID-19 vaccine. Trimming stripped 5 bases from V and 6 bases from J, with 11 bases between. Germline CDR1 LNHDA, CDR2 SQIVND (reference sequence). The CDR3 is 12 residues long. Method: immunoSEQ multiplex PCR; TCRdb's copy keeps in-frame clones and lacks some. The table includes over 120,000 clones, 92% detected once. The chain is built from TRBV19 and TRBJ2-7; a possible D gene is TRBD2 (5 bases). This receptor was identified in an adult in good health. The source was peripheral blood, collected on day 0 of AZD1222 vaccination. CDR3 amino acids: CASSRTAGEQYF. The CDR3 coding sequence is TGTGCCAGTAGTCGAACGGCGGGCGAGCAGTACTTC.